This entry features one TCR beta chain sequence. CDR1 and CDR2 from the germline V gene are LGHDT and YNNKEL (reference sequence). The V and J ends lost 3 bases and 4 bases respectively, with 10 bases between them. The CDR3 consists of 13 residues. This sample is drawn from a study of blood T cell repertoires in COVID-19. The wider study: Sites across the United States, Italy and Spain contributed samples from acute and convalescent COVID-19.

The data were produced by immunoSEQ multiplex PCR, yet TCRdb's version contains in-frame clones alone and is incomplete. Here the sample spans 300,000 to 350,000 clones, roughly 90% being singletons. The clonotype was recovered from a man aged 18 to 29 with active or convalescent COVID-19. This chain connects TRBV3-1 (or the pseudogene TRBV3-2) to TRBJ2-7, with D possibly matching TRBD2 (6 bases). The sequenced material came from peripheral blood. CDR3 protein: CASSQTSLYEQYF. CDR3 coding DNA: TGTGCCAGCAGCCAGACTAGTTTGTACGAGCAGTACTTC.